This is a list of T cell receptor beta chains from one sample in a study of T-cell reconstitution after alpha-beta-depleted transplantation in children. Each CDR3 protein gets one entry after TCRdb re-called the PCR reads with MiXCR. Here the sample spans about 440,000 distinct CDR3 sequences, roughly two fifths being singletons. The source was PBMCs, collected before TCRalphabeta/CD19-depleted stem cell transplant. These receptors came from a girl aged 2 to 10 with aplastic anemia, due to receive a stem cell transplant. Both conserved end residues are part of each CDR3. D genes are given only for firm matches. Some rows mark clone size as missing; the rest say once, few, many or name a class of expanded clone.

size,D,J,length,V,DNA,CDR3
few,NA,TRBJ2-2,13,TRBV4-1,TGCGCCAGCAGCCAAGATTTGGCCCGGGAGCTGTTTTTT,CASSQDLARELFF
NA,TRBD2,TRBJ2-6,18,TRBV5-1,TGCGCCAGCAGCTTTTGGAGACTAGCGGGAGCAGGGGCCAACGTCCTGACTTTC,CASSFWRLAGAGANVLTF
NA,TRBD2,TRBJ2-1,18,TRBV6-5,TGTGCCAGCAGTTACTCTCGGACTAGCGGGGGGGTACTGGTTGAGCAGTTCTTC,CASSYSRTSGGVLVEQFF
many,NA,TRBJ1-3,15,TRBV5-1,TGCGCCAGCAGCACCCGGGAGGGGTCCGGAAACACCATATATTTT,CASSTREGSGNTIYF
NA,NA,TRBJ1-3,15,TRBV7-2,TGTGCCAGCAGCTTAAGTGCGGGGGCTGGAAACACCATATATTTT,CASSLSAGAGNTIYF
NA,NA,TRBJ2-4,14,TRBV14,TGTGCCAGCAGCCAGAAACTAGCCAAAAACATTCAGTACTTC,CASSQKLAKNIQYF
many,TRBD2,TRBJ2-1,15,TRBV6-1,TGTGCCAGCAGTGAGAGCGGGAGCTCCTACAATGAGCAGTTCTTC,CASSESGSSYNEQFF
NA,TRBD1,TRBJ2-4,15,TRBV28,TGTGCCAGCAGAGGGACAGGGCAAGGCAAAAACATTCAGTACTTC,CASRGTGQGKNIQYF
once,NA,TRBJ2-7,12,TRBV6-5,TGTGCCAGCAGTTACTTCGGGAGCGAGCAGTACTTC,CASSYFGSEQYF
NA,NA,TRBJ2-5,14,TRBV29-1,TGCAGCGCCCAAACCACACGGACAGAAGAGACCCAGTACTTC,CSAQTTRTEETQYF
NA,TRBD1,TRBJ2-4,16,TRBV28,TGTGCCAAGGGACAGGCAAAAACTTTAGCCAAAAACATTCAGTACTTC,CAKGQAKTLAKNIQYF
NA,NA,TRBJ2-7,13,TRBV7-9,TGTGCCAGCAGCTTAGCGGTTAAGGACGAGCAGTACTTC,CASSLAVKDEQYF
few,TRBD2,TRBJ2-1,14,TRBV12-3/TRBV12-4,TGTGCCAGCAGTCCTAGCGGGAGCCGGAATGAGCAGTTCTTC,CASSPSGSRNEQFF
NA,NA,TRBJ2-1,13,TRBV12-3/TRBV12-4,TGTGCCACAGAGGGTAATATTTTCAATGAGCAGTTCTTC,CATEGNIFNEQFF
many,NA,TRBJ2-7,14,TRBV5-1,TGCGCCAGCAGCTTGGGACAACATTCCCACGAGCAGTACTTC,CASSLGQHSHEQYF
many,TRBD2,TRBJ2-4,17,TRBV12-3/TRBV12-4,TGTGCCAGCAGCCGGGGACTAGCGGGAGGTTACAAAGACATTCAGTACTTC,CASSRGLAGGYKDIQYF
NA,NA,TRBJ2-5,14,TRBV6-1,TGTGCCAGCAGGGGGCCTTCCAGAGGGGAGACCCAGTACTTC,CASRGPSRGETQYF
few,NA,TRBJ1-5,15,TRBV19,TGTGCCAGTAGTCTGGGGGGGGGTTCTCATCAGCCCCAGCATTTT,CASSLGGGSHQPQHF
NA,TRBD2,TRBJ2-7,12,TRBV10-2,TGCGCCAGCAGTCGGGGGGAAGACGAGCAGTACTTC,CASSRGEDEQYF
NA,NA,TRBJ2-1,15,TRBV4-1,TGCGCCAGCAGCCAGCCTTCGTCGGGTGACAATGAGCAGTTCTTC,CASSQPSSGDNEQFF
NA,NA,TRBJ2-1,8,TRBV20-1,TGCAGTGCTATGGGGCAGTTCTTC,CSAMGQFF
few,TRBD2,TRBJ2-1,15,TRBV7-9,TGTGCCAGCAGCTTAGTAGCGGGACCCTACAATGAGCAGTTCTTC,CASSLVAGPYNEQFF
NA,TRBD2,TRBJ2-7,15,TRBV20-1,TGCAGTGCTAGTCTAGCGGGAGGGCTCTCCTACGAGCAGTACTTC,CSASLAGGLSYEQYF
many,NA,TRBJ2-7,11,TRBV20-1,TGCAGTGTCGGTGTTGGATACGAGCAGTACTTC,CSVGVGYEQYF
NA,NA,TRBJ1-1,14,TRBV3-1,TGTGCCAGCAGCGAAAGTGGGTTGAACACTGAAGCTTTCTTT,CASSESGLNTEAFF
few,NA,TRBJ2-7,15,TRBV9,TGTGCCAGCAGCGTAGCTGGGACCAGCTCCTACGAGCAGTACTTC,CASSVAGTSSYEQYF
few,NA,TRBJ1-1,12,TRBV19,TGTGCCAGTAGTATAGCCTACGGTGAAGCTTTCTTT,CASSIAYGEAFF
few,NA,TRBJ1-1,12,TRBV20-1,TGCAGTGCTCATACACCAGGGTCAGAAGCTTTCTTT,CSAHTPGSEAFF
NA,NA,TRBJ2-5,12,TRBV20-1,TGCAGTGCTAGAGATTGGAGCGAGACCCAGTACTTC,CSARDWSETQYF
once,TRBD2,TRBJ2-5,16,TRBV7-6,TGTGCCAGCAGCCGGGAGCTAGCGGTTATACGAGAGACCCAGTACTTC,CASSRELAVIRETQYF
many,NA,TRBJ1-3,16,TRBV5-1,TGCGCCAGCAGCTTGGGGCAGACGAGCTCTGGAAACACCATATATTTT,CASSLGQTSSGNTIYF
NA,TRBD1,TRBJ1-1,17,TRBV7-2,TGTGCCAGCAGCTTCGAACAGGGGGCCCCCATCTTGGCTGAAGCTTTCTTT,CASSFEQGAPILAEAFF
NA,NA,TRBJ2-5,15,TRBV10-3,TGTGCCATCAGGCCCCACGGGACGGACCAAGAGACCCAGTACTTC,CAIRPHGTDQETQYF
few,NA,TRBJ1-5,13,TRBV6-1,TGTGCCAGCAGCCCGACCCCCGATCAGCCCCAGCATTTT,CASSPTPDQPQHF
few,NA,TRBJ2-3,14,TRBV6-1,TGTGCCAGCAGGCTCAGTGCTAGCACAGATACGCAGTATTTT,CASRLSASTDTQYF
NA,NA,TRBJ2-1,12,TRBV20-1,TGCAGTGCTGCCCCGAGCAACAATGAGCAGTTCTTC,CSAAPSNNEQFF
NA,TRBD2,TRBJ2-2,15,TRBV5-5,TGTGCCAGCAGCTTTCATCTAGCGGTAAACGGGGAGCTGTTTTTT,CASSFHLAVNGELFF
many,NA,TRBJ1-5,11,TRBV19,TGTGCCTCTTTGACCGGTCAGCCCCAGCATTTT,CASLTGQPQHF
few,NA,TRBJ2-3,12,TRBV11-2,TGTGCCAGCAGCTTACCCCTCGATACGCAGTATTTT,CASSLPLDTQYF
NA,NA,TRBJ2-1,15,TRBV20-1,TGCAGTGCTAGAGATTCGAGAGCGCGAGGGGATGAGCAGTTCTTC,CSARDSRARGDEQFF
NA,TRBD2,TRBJ2-1,16,TRBV20-1,TGCAGTGCTGACCCACCGGGACTAGCGGTGTACAATGAGCAGTTCTTC,CSADPPGLAVYNEQFF
few,TRBD1,TRBJ2-7,14,TRBV6-2/TRBV6-3,TGTGCCAGCAACCTCGGGACAGGGGTCTCCGAGCAGTACTTC,CASNLGTGVSEQYF
NA,TRBD2,TRBJ2-3,15,TRBV20-1,TGCAGTGCCATCCTACTAGCGGGGGGCGCAGATACGCAGTATTTT,CSAILLAGGADTQYF
many,TRBD1,TRBJ2-7,12,TRBV20-1,TGCAGTGCAGACGACAGGGGGTACGAGCAGTACTTC,CSADDRGYEQYF